The next 13 T cell receptor beta chains were all read from a single sample in a study of T cells in Graves' hyperthyroidism and ophthalmopathy. Amplification targeted TCR beta CDR3 regions from RNA transcripts. The TCR CDR3 was amplified in a first-round RT-PCR using the HTBI primer set. TCRdb analysed the multiplex PCR reads with MiXCR anew, one entry per CDR3 protein. The table lists approximately 710,000 distinct CDR3 sequences, 15% to 20% of them singletons. Specimen: blood. The receptors stem from a man over 45 with Graves' hyperthyroidism.

The chain combines TRBV19 with TRBJ2-2; D possibly corresponds to TRBD1 (6 bases). The CDR3 runs 13 residues. Germline CDR1 reads LNHDA; CDR2 reads SQIVND (reference sequence). With 6 bases removed from V and 8 bases from J, the gap between germline ends came to 13 bases. The CDR3 DNA reads TGTGCCAGTAGATCGGACAGTTCTGGGGAGCTGTTTTTT. Amino acids: CASRSDSSGELFF. The entire variable domain, with the rest obtained from reference TRBV19 and TRBJ2-2, is as follows: DGGITQSPKYLFRKEGQNVTLSCEQNLNHDAMYWYRQDPGQGLRLIYYSQIVNDFQKGDIAEGYSVSREKKESFPLTVTSAQKNPTAFYLCASRSDSSGELFFGEGSRLTVL.

The rearrangement uses TRBV6-2 or TRBV6-3 and TRBJ1-3; 10 nucleotides agree with TRBD1. J was trimmed by 6 bases and V by 4 bases; bases with no gene match: 9. This CDR3 has 16 amino acids. Per the germline V gene, CDR1 is MNHEY and CDR2 is SVGEGT. The CDR3 spells CASSLTGGKNENTIYF. As DNA, the CDR3 is TGTGCCAGCAGTTTGACAGGGGGCAAGAATGAAAACACCATATATTTT.

The chain joins TRBV5-1 to TRBJ2-5; possible D gene TRBD2, 6 bases. The CDR3 length is 14 residues. Germline CDR1 SGHRS, CDR2 YFSETQ. V lost 6 bases and J lost 2, with 14 bases in between. The CDR3 DNA sequence: TGCGCCAGCAAGTCAGCGGGTGATCAAGAGACCCAGTACTTC. Translation: CASKSAGDQETQYF.

The sample holds a few counts of this clonotype. The V call is TRBV7-8, the J call TRBJ1-6; D may be TRBD1 (6 bases). Germline CDR1 reads SGHVS; CDR2 reads FQNEAQ. The V gene lost 5 bases and the J gene lost 6 bases, with 8 bases spanning the gap. This CDR3 contains 13 residues. The CDR3 DNA is TGTGCCAGCAGCACGGGGGCTAATTCACCCCTCCACTTT. Protein product: CASSTGANSPLHF.

Many counts were recorded for this clonotype. The genes are TRBV7-2 and TRBJ2-7, with unresolved D. Germline lookup yields CDR1 SGHTA and CDR2 FQGNSA. Trimming removed 5 bases from V and 1 base from J, with 12 bases in between. The CDR3 sequence is 14 residues long. CDR3 in amino acids: CASSLHGRSYEQYF. CDR3 DNA sequence: TGTGCCAGCAGCCTACACGGACGGTCCTACGAGCAGTACTTC.

This clonotype was recorded at least ten times. The chain recombines TRBV11-3 with TRBJ2-1; D uncertain. The germline CDR1 and CDR2 sequences are SGHNT and YENEEA. The length of the CDR3 is 12 residues. V was clipped by 4 bases and J by 3 bases, with 4 bases between them. The CDR3, as DNA: TGTGCCAGCAGCTCGGACTACAATGAGCAGTTCTTC. Its protein product is CASSSDYNEQFF.

The chain employs TRBV7-8 and TRBJ2-5, with 7 bases that match TRBD1. The CDR3 is made up of 15 amino acids. V lost 5 bases, J lost 5 bases, and 11 bases stayed unmatched. Germline CDR1 SGHVS, CDR2 FQNEAQ. The DNA for the CDR3 is TGTGCCAGCAGCGTTCTCAGGGGGTTTAGGGAGACCCAGTACTTC. Translation: CASSVLRGFRETQYF.

This clonotype appeared a few times. The chain employs TRBV15 and TRBJ1-6; D possibly corresponds to TRBD1 (5 bases). The germline gives CDR1 LNHNV, CDR2 YYDKDF (reference sequence). The CDR3 is 15 residues long. V was pared by 0 bases and J by 7 bases, with 10 bases between. Here the CDR3 reads CATSRETGTNSPLHF. CDR3 coding DNA: TGTGCCACCAGCAGAGAAACAGGCACGAATTCACCCCTCCACTTT.

The V and J genes are TRBV20-1 and TRBJ1-1; D may be TRBD1 (5 bases). The CDR3 totals 13 residues. Trimming shortened V by 3 bases and J by 0 bases, and 8 bases separated the two germline ends. The germline CDR1 and CDR2 sequences are DFQATT and SNEGSKA (reference sequence). CDR3 protein: CSASQGLNTEAFF. CDR3 in DNA: TGCAGTGCTAGTCAGGGACTGAACACTGAAGCTTTCTTT.

The chain recombines TRBV2 with TRBJ2-7; D gene unclear. CDR1 is SNHLY and CDR2 is FYNNEI in the germline V gene. V was cut by 7 bases and J by 4 bases, with 14 bases left in between. CDR3 size: 13 residues. The CDR3 sequence is CASTWAGWYEQYF. DNA of the CDR3: TGTGCCAGCACGTGGGCCGGTTGGTACGAGCAGTACTTC.

This clonotype has more than one count but fewer than ten. This rearrangement joins TRBV18 to TRBJ2-7, with 9 bases fitting TRBD1. The CDR3 spans 13 residues. V lost 5 bases to trimming and J lost 4 bases; unmatched junction nucleotides: 3. Germline-derived CDR1 and CDR2 are KGHSH and LQKENI. CDR3 sequence: CASSKGQGYEQYF. Here the CDR3 DNA reads TGTGCCAGCTCAAAGGGACAGGGTTACGAGCAGTACTTC.

This clonotype occurred many times. The chain recombines TRBV12-3 or TRBV12-4 with TRBJ1-2, with D perhaps TRBD1 (5 bases). Trimming shortened V by 10 bases and J by 6 bases, and 21 bases separated the two germline ends. The CDR3 length is 14 residues. The CDR3 reads CATDPGLGYHGYTF. The CDR3 DNA sequence: TGTGCCACCGATCCAGGGTTGGGGTATCATGGCTACACCTTC.

Worth noting for this clonotype: A single base separates this from a much larger clone, so it may be a read error. The chain couples TRBV10-3 to TRBJ2-5; TRBD2 is a possible D gene (7 bases). The CDR3 consists of 16 residues. V was cut by 6 bases and J by 4 bases, with 21 bases left in between. Germline assignment: CDR1 ENHRY and CDR2 SYGVKD. The DNA for the CDR3 is TGTGCCATCAGCGCGGAGGGGGGGGAGTTGGGAGAGACCCAGTACTTC. As protein: CAISAEGGELGETQYF.